This TCR beta chain was observed in a study of blood T cell repertoires in COVID-19. Study as a whole: The study drew acute and convalescent COVID-19 samples from the United States, Italy and Spain. Sources were T cells, B-cell-depleted T cells, or PBMCs; the material itself was cDNA or gDNA.

Original processing methods: Estimates of nucleated cell counts were drawn from the amplification of reference gene primers. Generated by immunoSEQ multiplex PCR, the TCRdb table keeps only in-frame clones and is missing some. V and J calls and clone size follow that table, whereas D and trimming were derived from the DNA. This sample has under 60,000 clones, with approximately 80% found just once. Trimming took 1 base from V and 7 from J, leaving 14 bases between them. Germline lookup yields CDR1 SGHTA and CDR2 FQGNSA. The CDR3 length is 15 residues. Sequenced input: peripheral blood. The V and J genes are TRBV7-2 and TRBJ1-5, with D perhaps matching TRBD1 (6 bases). The TCR originated in a human donor in a cohort sampled during active COVID-19. The CDR3 DNA follows: TGTGCCAGCAGCTTAGAACAGGGTGTAGGACAGCCCCAGCATTTT. Protein sequence: CASSLEQGVGQPQHF.